This T cell receptor beta chain was documented in a study of glioma-infiltrating T cells after dendritic cell vaccination. The V and J ends lost 0 bases and 2 bases respectively, with 15 bases between them. Germline CDR1 and CDR2: SGHNT and YYREEE (reference sequence). CDR3 length: 16 amino acids. Amplification used 60 V beta primers and 13 J beta primers. Sequencing used immunoSEQ multiplex PCR; TCRdb keeps in-frame clones, though not all of them. The sample consists of roughly 100,000 clones, about 84% of them appearing once. This clonotype was sampled from a human donor with glioblastoma. The material sequenced was blood, taken before dendritic cell vaccination. V is TRBV5-4 and J is TRBJ2-7; maybe TRBD2 (6 bases). This CDR3 is CASSLDGGTAAYEQYF. CDR3 DNA: TGTGCCAGCAGCTTGGATGGGGGGACGGCCGCCTACGAGCAGTACTTC.